The T cell receptor (beta chain) described here comes from a study of shared clonotypes between healthy human individuals. The CDR3 is made up of 17 amino acids. Looked up from germline, CDR1 is SQVTM and CDR2 is ANQGSEA. In this sample, this clone turned up once. Its antigen is undetermined. Method: immunoSEQ multiplex PCR; TCRdb's copy keeps in-frame clones and lacks some. Of hundreds of thousands of clones listed, around 92% are singletons. Naive CD8 cells lacked CD45RO and underwent positive selection for CCR7, leaving out terminally differentiated effector memory CD45RA+ cells. Study conclusions and caveats: When naive CD4 clonotypes were compared across a handful of donors, approximately 5% were shared.

Sequencing was carried out using naive CD8+ T cells sorted from blood. This receptor was obtained from a young man in good health. The gene calls are TRBV29-1 and TRBJ2-1, with TRBD2 identical over 11 bases. The CDR3 region is CSGTGTSGDISYNEQFF. The CDR3 DNA follows: TGCAGTGGAACTGGGACTAGCGGAGACATCTCCTACAATGAGCAGTTCTTC.